This T cell receptor (beta chain) was sequenced for a study of regulatory T cells in long-lasting Graves disease. Building the TCR beta libraries relied on iRepertoire HTBI primers, and CDR3 regions underwent Arm-PCR. One entry per CDR3 protein, called by TCRdb with MiXCR from the multiplex PCR reads. Among 300,000 to 400,000 distinct CDR3 sequences listed, approximately 16% were seen once. V lost 4 bases to trimming and J lost 5 bases, with 8 bases between them. Germline-derived CDR1 and CDR2 are LGHDT and YNNKEL (reference sequence). The CDR3 covers 12 residues. General study points: Persistent-disease Graves' patients showed less TCR diversity than new cases.

Many counts were recorded for this clonotype. Its antigen is not known. Time point defined: newly diagnosed GD, antithyroid drugs for less than 3 months. From PBMCs, RNA was extracted and then used to make the TCR library. A roughly 10-milliliter sample of peripheral blood was drawn into EDTA tubes. In addition, the sample was reused for a study of T cells in Graves' hyperthyroidism and ophthalmopathy. According to that study: The model forecast ophthalmopathy, anticipating it by a median approximately 7 months before onset.

This TCR came from a man aged 40-49 years with Graves disease. This sequence joins TRBV3-1 and TRBJ1-1, with D perhaps matching TRBD1 (6 bases). Sample: peripheral blood mononuclear cells (PBMCs), taken at new diagnosis, from a patient treated with antithyroid drugs. CDR3 DNA: TGTGCCAGCAGCCCTCAGGGGACTGAAGCTTTCTTT. Amino acids: CASSPQGTEAFF.